Following are 28 T cell receptor beta chains from one sample sequenced in a study of identical twins. MiXCR, applied by TCRdb to the 5' RACE reads, yields one record per CDR3 protein. The sample carries under 250,000 distinct CDR3 sequences, 6% to 8% recorded once. Separately, the same data were catalogued under a study of yellow fever vaccine responses in identical twins.

Source material: CD8+ T cells sorted from blood. All receptors come from a woman aged 18-29 years in good health.

The DNA for the CDR3 is TGTGCCAGCAGCGGGACAGAGGGAGGGGACATTCAGTACTTC. It specifies CASSGTEGGDIQYF. The chain uses TRBV7-9 and TRBJ2-4; the D call may be TRBD1 or TRBD2 (7 bases each). CDR1 SEHNR and CDR2 FQNEAQ come from the germline V gene (reference sequence). This CDR3 is built from 14 residues. V gave up 5 bases and J gave up 8 bases, with 16 bases separating them.

The V gene is TRBV27, the J gene TRBJ1-6; D remains ambiguous. V shed 2 bases and J shed 7 bases, with 12 bases lying between them. The CDR3 runs 15 residues. The germline V gene has CDR1 MNHEY and CDR2 SMNVEV (reference sequence). The CDR3 here is CASSLVESPNSPLHF. The CDR3 DNA reads as TGTGCCAGCAGTTTAGTTGAGTCCCCGAATTCACCCCTCCACTTT.

This clonotype was seen more than once but under ten times. The V gene is TRBV7-8, the J gene TRBJ2-5; the D gene is possibly TRBD1 (5 bases). V gave up 3 bases and J gave up 5 bases, with 16 bases separating them. CDR3 length: 15 amino acids. The germline gives CDR1 SGHVS, CDR2 FQNEAQ. The CDR3 DNA is TGTGCCAGCAGCTTGTGGTCACAGGCCGAGGAGACCCAGTACTTC. Its translation is CASSLWSQAEETQYF. Drawing the rest from reference TRBV7-8 and TRBJ2-5, the complete variable domain is GAGVSQSPRYKVAKRGQDVALRCDPISGHVSLFWYQQALGQGPEFLTYFQNEAQLDKSGLPSDRFFAERPEGSVSTLKIQRTQQEDSAVYLCASSLWSQAEETQYFGPGTRLLVL.

The rearrangement joins TRBV7-7 to TRBJ2-5; D possibly corresponds to TRBD2 (6 bases). The V gene's germline CDR1 is SSHAT and CDR2 FNYEAQ (reference sequence). This CDR3 spans 14 amino acids. Trimming removed 5 bases at V and 4 bases at J, with 14 bases between. The DNA for the CDR3 is TGTGCCAGCAGCCAGAGAGGAGGGGTAGAGACCCAGTACTTC. Translating it yields CASSQRGGVETQYF.

The chain recombines TRBV27 with TRBJ2-5; 10 bases are a match to TRBD2. Losses at the gene ends were 6 bases for V and 0 bases for J; bases not matched to a gene: 4. Germline V gives CDR1 MNHEY, CDR2 SMNVEV (reference sequence). The CDR3 has 15 residues. The CDR3 nucleotides read TGTGCCAGCAGCGGACTAGCGGAGTACCAAGAGACCCAGTACTTC. Translation gives CASSGLAEYQETQYF.

V and J are TRBV20-1 and TRBJ2-7; D is uncertain. The CDR3 totals 12 residues. Germline CDR1 DFQATT, CDR2 SNEGSKA (reference sequence). V gave up 0 bases and J gave up 7 bases, with 10 bases separating them. This CDR3 is CSARDIGWEQYF. CDR3 nucleotides: TGCAGTGCTAGAGATATAGGGTGGGAGCAGTACTTC.

This clonotype was seen only a few times. This chain connects TRBV28 to TRBJ1-5; D remains ambiguous. The CDR3 sequence is 12 residues long. Germline CDR1 and CDR2: MDHEN and SYDVKM. Trimming removed 4 bases from V and 7 bases from J, with 8 bases in between. CDR3: CASSSFPQPQHF. CDR3 bases: TGTGCCAGCAGTTCCTTCCCCCAGCCCCAGCATTTT.

This sequence joins TRBV7-8 and TRBJ2-1; TRBD2 aligns across 10 bases. The V and J ends lost 4 bases and 4 bases, in that order; junction bases with no gene match: 10. This CDR3 contains 17 residues. Germline-derived CDR1 and CDR2 are SGHVS and FQNEAQ. In DNA, the CDR3 is TGTGCCAGCAGCTCTCCGGGACTAGCGACTTCTTACAATGAGCAGTTCTTC. Encoded protein: CASSSPGLATSYNEQFF.

The genes are TRBV6-2 or TRBV6-3 and TRBJ2-1, with D possibly being TRBD2 (6 bases). Germline V gives CDR1 MNHEY, CDR2 SVGEGT. This CDR3 spans 19 amino acids. V was pared by 0 bases and J by 7 bases, with 25 bases between. The CDR3 bases are TGTGCCAGCAGTTACTCGGTGTTGGTGGCGGGGCTCGTTGGTAATGAGCAGTTCTTC. This codes for CASSYSVLVAGLVGNEQFF.

This clonotype has just a few counts. This sequence joins TRBV5-1 and TRBJ1-1, with 7 bases identical to TRBD1. Trimming removed 5 bases from V and 2 bases from J; junction bases left unmatched: 6. The germline V gene encodes CDR1 SGHRS and CDR2 YFSETQ. This CDR3 is 14 amino acids long. DNA of the CDR3: TGCGCCAGCAGGTGGACAGGTCCAAACACTGAAGCTTTCTTT. Residues: CASRWTGPNTEAFF.

This clonotype appeared many times. The rearrangement links TRBV28 to TRBJ2-4; D remains ambiguous. Germline V gene sequence: CDR1 MDHEN, CDR2 SYDVKM. The V gene lost 6 bases and the J gene lost 7 bases, with 16 bases spanning the gap. The CDR3 extends over 14 amino acids. The CDR3 DNA follows: TGTGCCAGCAGCTATGACGCTTTCGGGAACATTCAGTACTTC. Translated: CASSYDAFGNIQYF.

This chain uses TRBV9 with TRBJ2-3, with 14 bases aligning to TRBD2. V shed 4 bases and J 0 bases; nucleotides not matched to a gene: 16. CDR3 length: 21 residues. Germline-derived CDR1 and CDR2 are SGDLS and YYNGEE. The CDR3 sequence is CASSSERLAGGPISSTDTQYF. CDR3 coding DNA: TGTGCCAGCAGCTCCGAAAGACTAGCGGGAGGGCCGATTTCCAGCACAGATACGCAGTATTTT.

In this sample, this clonotype turned up many times. The V gene is TRBV3-1, the J gene TRBJ2-1; possible D gene TRBD2, 6 bases. The CDR3 spans 17 residues. CDR1 LGHDT and CDR2 YNNKEL come from the germline V gene (reference sequence). The V end was cut by 0 bases, the J end by 3 bases, with 15 bases between. The CDR3 region has the DNA TGTGCCAGCAGCCAAGATCGGGCTAGCGTACTCTACAATGAGCAGTTCTTC. It codes for CASSQDRASVLYNEQFF.

This clonotype has just a few counts. This rearrangement joins TRBV4-1 to TRBJ2-1; 7 nucleotides line up with TRBD1. Trimming cost V 4 bases and J 0 bases; bases outside gene matches: 3. The CDR3 is 15 residues long. Germline loops: CDR1 MGHRA, CDR2 YSYEKL. DNA of the CDR3: TGCGCCAGCAGCCCGGACAGGACCTCCTACAATGAGCAGTTCTTC. This gives the protein CASSPDRTSYNEQFF.

The chain joins TRBV7-8 to TRBJ2-7; TRBD1 matches 9 bases. The CDR3 has 16 amino acids. V dropped 1 base and J dropped 1; count of bases not matched to a gene: 5. Germline V lookup: CDR1 SGHVS, CDR2 FQNEAQ. The CDR3 DNA reads TGTGCCAGCAGCTTAGGGGACAGGGAGGATTCCTACGAGCAGTACTTC. Its protein is CASSLGDREDSYEQYF.

This clonotype was found many times. V and J are TRBV28 and TRBJ1-1; D gene ambiguous. Trimming took off 9 bases at V and 5 bases at J, with 16 bases between the two ends. CDR3 size: 13 residues. Germline CDR1 is MDHEN and CDR2 is SYDVKM. The CDR3 region has the DNA TGTGCCAGTAGTCCCTTGAGAGAAACTGAAGCTTTCTTT. Amino acids: CASSPLRETEAFF.

The sample holds a few counts of this clonotype. CDR3 loop: CASSQDGSGRKKETQYF. The CDR3 nucleotides are TGTGCCAGCAGCCAAGATGGGAGCGGGAGGAAGAAAGAGACCCAGTACTTC. This chain connects TRBV14 to TRBJ2-5; TRBD2 aligns across 9 bases. The V and J ends lost 0 bases and 3 bases, in that order; junction bases with no gene match: 8. CDR1 is SGHDN and CDR2 is FVKESK in the germline V gene. The CDR3 consists of 17 residues.

This clonotype was seen many times. The chain joins TRBV2 to TRBJ2-7; D possibly corresponds to TRBD1 (6 bases). Germline V gives CDR1 SNHLY, CDR2 FYNNEI. The CDR3 consists of 14 residues. The ends were cut back, 3 bases at V and 4 bases at J, with 13 bases in the middle. The CDR3 here is CASSDGRGTYEQYF. The CDR3 DNA sequence: TGTGCCAGCAGTGACGGCAGGGGAACTTACGAGCAGTACTTC.

V usage is TRBV24-1 and J usage is TRBJ2-3; D might be TRBD2 (6 bases). This CDR3 is 14 amino acids long. The germline gives CDR1 KGHDR, CDR2 SFDVKD. V lost 4 bases, J lost 2 bases, and 9 bases lay in between. The CDR3 DNA reads as TGTGCCACCAGTGAAGGGGACTTCACAGATACGCAGTATTTT. Amino acids: CATSEGDFTDTQYF.

The genes are TRBV4-1 and TRBJ2-1, with TRBD2 matching 8 bases. CDR3 length equals 14 residues. Germline CDR1 MGHRA, CDR2 YSYEKL. The trim removed 6 bases at V and 4 bases at J, leaving 5 bases unmatched. In nucleotides, the CDR3 is TGCGCCAGCAGGGGACTAGGAGAGTACAATGAGCAGTTCTTC. As protein: CASRGLGEYNEQFF.

This clonotype was seen a handful of times. This chain connects TRBV15 to TRBJ2-7; no definite D call. The CDR3 sequence is 14 residues long. Germline CDR1 and CDR2: LNHNV and YYDKDF (reference sequence). Trimming removed 1 base from V and 0 bases from J, with 7 bases in between. This CDR3 is CATSRVGNSYEQYF. The CDR3 DNA follows: TGTGCCACCAGCAGAGTCGGCAACTCCTACGAGCAGTACTTC. The full variable domain, with the rest looked up from reference TRBV15 and TRBJ2-7, is DAMVIQNPRYQVTQFGKPVTLSCSQTLNHNVMYWYQQKSSQAPKLLFHYYDKDFNNEADTPDNFQSRRPNTSFCFLDIRSPGLGDTAMYLCATSRVGNSYEQYFGPGTRLTVT.

This clonotype was recorded at least ten times. The chain recombines TRBV13 with TRBJ2-1, with 9 nucleotides matching TRBD2. The V gene end was trimmed by 6 bases and the J gene end by 0 bases; junction bases not matched to a gene: 3. CDR3 length: 15 residues. The germline V gene has CDR1 PRHDT and CDR2 FYEKMQ (reference sequence). The CDR3 nucleotides are TGTGCCAGCAGATTGACTAGCGGCTCCTACAATGAGCAGTTCTTC. This encodes CASRLTSGSYNEQFF.

This clonotype came up many times. The chain recombines TRBV20-1 with TRBJ2-7; D remains ambiguous. The germline V gene encodes CDR1 DFQATT and CDR2 SNEGSKA (reference sequence). There are 13 residues in the CDR3. The germline V and J ends were trimmed by 4 bases and 7 bases, with 17 bases remaining between them. The DNA of the CDR3 is TGCAGTGCTAAATTGGGCACGGTGTGGGAGCAGTACGTC. Protein product: CSAKLGTVWEQYV.

This clonotype was picked up a small number of times. V usage is TRBV27 and J usage is TRBJ2-5, with D perhaps TRBD1 or TRBD2 (6 bases each). CDR3 length: 13 residues. With 8 bases removed from V and 5 bases from J, the gap between germline ends came to 15 bases. CDR1 and CDR2 from the germline V gene are MNHEY and SMNVEV (reference sequence). CDR3 region: CASARGVMETQYF. In nucleotides, the CDR3 is TGTGCCAGCGCTAGGGGGGTTATGGAGACCCAGTACTTC.

This chain joins TRBV29-1 and TRBJ2-1; 9 nucleotides agree with TRBD2. Unmatched junction bases numbered 10, after V lost 8 bases and J lost 5 bases. CDR1 is SQVTM, CDR2 ANQGSEA, per germline. The CDR3 spans 14 residues. CDR3: CSSSGGHGDNEQFF. The CDR3 DNA is TGCAGCTCAAGCGGGGGGCACGGGGACAATGAGCAGTTCTTC.

This clonotype came up a few times. The V call is TRBV3-1, the J call TRBJ2-5; perhaps TRBD2 as D (5 bases). This CDR3 spans 15 amino acids. With 1 base removed from V and 2 bases from J, the gap between germline ends came to 11 bases. Per germline, CDR1 LGHDT and CDR2 YNNKEL (reference sequence). The CDR3 is CASSQGGLVQETQYF. CDR3 sequence (DNA): TGTGCCAGCAGCCAAGGCGGACTCGTTCAAGAGACCCAGTACTTC.

CDR3 protein: CASSLRPGLAGLSYNEQFF. DNA of the CDR3: TGCGCCAGCAGCTTGCGGCCGGGACTAGCGGGGCTCTCCTACAATGAGCAGTTCTTC. The chain combines TRBV5-1 with TRBJ2-1; 13 positions match TRBD2. V lost 1 base and J lost 0; bases outside the gene matches: 7. The CDR3 extends over 19 amino acids. The germline gives CDR1 SGHRS, CDR2 YFSETQ. Drawing the rest from reference TRBV5-1 and TRBJ2-1, the complete variable domain is KAGVTQTPRYLIKTRGQQVTLSCSPISGHRSVSWYQQTPGQGLQFLFEYFSETQRNKGNFPGRFSGRQFSNSRSEMNVSTLELGDSALYLCASSLRPGLAGLSYNEQFFGPGTRLTVL.

The V gene is TRBV6-5, the J gene TRBJ2-7, with a tentative D call TRBD1 (5 bases). The CDR3 consists of 12 residues. Germline CDR1 MNHEY, CDR2 SVGAGI. Trimming took off 5 bases at V and 4 bases at J, with 9 bases between the two ends. CDR3 sequence: CASSAGIYEQYF. DNA of the CDR3: TGTGCCAGCAGTGCAGGGATTTACGAGCAGTACTTC.